This T cell receptor beta chain was obtained from a study of OX40 agonist ivuxolimab in advanced cancers. Study-wide context: Participants could have had prior anti-PD-1, anti-PD-L1 or anti-CTLA-4 therapy, and less than 45% had some. Findings of the study overall: There was clonal expansion of CD4+ and CD8+ blood T cells by week 6 at 0.1 to 3.0 mg/kg. On average, CD8+ T cells showed a greater number of expanded clones than CD4+.

Remarks on this clone: No antigen is known for it.

TCRdb's copy holds only in-frame clones and misses some; the assay was immunoSEQ multiplex PCR. The sample lists approximately 59,000 clones, 88% occurring once. The V end was cut by 4 bases, the J end by 10 bases, with 11 bases between. The V gene's germline CDR1 is SGHTS and CDR2 YDEGEE. The CDR3 spans 11 residues. The specimen comprised CD4+ or CD8+ T cells sorted from blood, sampled in a trial of the OX40 agonist ivuxolimab. The chain has TRBV5-8 and TRBJ1-1; no reliable D call. The origin of this receptor is an adult with an advanced solid tumor such as melanoma, head and neck, liver or kidney cancer. CDR3 protein: CASSIGPSAFF. The CDR3, as DNA: TGTGCCAGCAGCATTGGGCCGTCAGCTTTCTTT.